These 19 T cell receptor beta chains came from one sample sequenced in a study of blood T cell repertoires in COVID-19. Assay used: immunoSEQ multiplex PCR; TCRdb lists only in-frame clones, some missing. This table has about 290,000 clones, about nine tenths appearing once. Sequenced material: peripheral blood. The receptors stem from a woman aged 30 to 39 with active or convalescent COVID-19.

The chain joins TRBV2 to TRBJ1-5; 7 nucleotides align to TRBD1. With V trimmed by 4 bases and J by 6 bases, 6 bases remained unmatched. The CDR3 length is 14 residues. The germline gives CDR1 SNHLY, CDR2 FYNNEI. The CDR3 DNA sequence: TGTGCCAGCAGTGTTACAGGGGACAGTCAGCCCCAGCATTTT. Its translation is CASSVTGDSQPQHF.

The chain couples TRBV5-4 to TRBJ2-2; the D is unclear. The ends were cut back, 4 bases at V and 4 bases at J, with 5 bases in the middle. The CDR3 is 12 amino acids. Looked up from germline, CDR1 is SGHNT and CDR2 is YYREEE (reference sequence). CDR3 nucleotides: TGTGCCAGCAGCCGGGTCACCGGGGAGCTGTTTTTT. It specifies CASSRVTGELFF.

Here the CDR3 reads CASSKQVGGLNTEAFF. The CDR3 coding sequence is TGTGCCAGCAGCAAACAGGTGGGGGGTCTTAACACTGAAGCTTTCTTT. V usage is TRBV7-2 and J usage is TRBJ1-1; possibly TRBD1 for D (5 bases). V lost 5 bases and J 2 bases, leaving 18 bases between the germline ends. Germline CDR1 reads SGHTA; CDR2 reads FQGNSA. The CDR3 is made up of 16 amino acids.

The CDR3 nucleotides read TGTGCCAGCAGTGGACAGGGAGGAGGTAACTATGGCTACACCTTC. This translates into CASSGQGGGNYGYTF. This sequence joins TRBV2 and TRBJ1-2; TRBD1 matches 7 bases. The length of the CDR3 is 15 residues. Germline CDR1 and CDR2: SNHLY and FYNNEI. The J segment lost 1 base and the V segment lost 4 bases, leaving 6 bases of the junction unmatched.

The chain uses TRBV6-2 or TRBV6-3 and TRBJ1-2; D might be TRBD1 (5 bases). CDR1 and CDR2 from the germline V gene are MNHEY and SVGEGT. Trimming pared 5 bases from V and 1 base from J, leaving 8 bases between. This CDR3 has 13 residues. The CDR3 DNA is TGTGCCAGCAGTCGACAGAATAACTATGGCTACACCTTC. Translating it yields CASSRQNNYGYTF.

The V call is TRBV7-2, the J call TRBJ2-2; 10 bases line up with TRBD1. V trimming: 6 bases; J trimming: 7 bases; junction bases outside the gene matches: 8. The germline V gene has CDR1 SGHTA and CDR2 FQGNSA. The CDR3 runs to 15 residues. CDR3 protein: CASSQTGGAVGELFF. The CDR3 coding sequence is TGTGCCAGCAGTCAGACAGGGGGCGCGGTCGGGGAGCTGTTTTTT.

The CDR3 region is CASSLGGGPNYGYTF. The CDR3, as DNA: TGTGCCAGCAGCCTGGGAGGGGGGCCTAACTATGGCTACACCTTC. The J gene is TRBJ1-2, the V gene TRBV9; D perhaps matches TRBD1 (6 bases). Trimming cost V 4 bases and J 0 bases, with 13 bases left between them. CDR3 size: 15 residues. The germline V gene has CDR1 SGDLS and CDR2 YYNGEE.

The chain uses TRBV3-1 (or the pseudogene TRBV3-2) and TRBJ1-1; no clear D gene. V dropped 1 base and J dropped 8 bases, with 20 bases sitting between them. Germline lookup yields CDR1 LGHDT and CDR2 YNNKEL (reference sequence). There are 16 residues in the CDR3. In nucleotides, the CDR3 is TGTGCCAGCAGCCAAGGCGAGGGCGAACACGATGCGGAAGCTTTCTTT. As protein: CASSQGEGEHDAEAFF.

The gene calls are TRBV6-6 and TRBJ1-5; 7 positions agree with TRBD1. The J segment lost 0 bases and the V segment lost 6 bases, leaving 5 bases of the junction unmatched. The CDR3 has 15 amino acids. CDR1 and CDR2 from the germline V gene are MNHNY and SVGAGI (reference sequence). In DNA form, the CDR3 reads TGTGCCAGCAGGGGCGACAGGGATAGCAATCAGCCCCAGCATTTT. Protein sequence: CASRGDRDSNQPQHF.

V gene TRBV19 combines with J gene TRBJ1-5, with 7 positions matching TRBD1. The ends lost 8 bases at V and 5 bases at J; junction bases unmatched: 12. Germline values: CDR1 LNHDA, CDR2 SQIVND (reference sequence). The CDR3 runs to 15 residues. The CDR3 region is CASGRQGNGDQPQHF. CDR3 sequence (DNA): TGTGCCAGTGGCAGACAGGGCAACGGCGATCAGCCCCAGCATTTT.

The genes are TRBV15 and TRBJ1-2, with a weak D call TRBD1 (5 bases). Trimming removed 0 bases from V and 4 bases from J, with 9 bases in between. CDR3 length: 14 amino acids. CDR1 and CDR2 (germline): LNHNV, YYDKDF (reference sequence). CDR3 nucleotides: TGTGCCACCAGCAGAGATAAGACAGCCTATGGCTACACCTTC. Translating gives CATSRDKTAYGYTF.

The rearrangement uses TRBV7-6 and TRBJ2-3; 10 positions agree with TRBD2. The V gene end was trimmed by 6 bases and the J gene end by 5 bases; junction bases not matched to a gene: 11. The length of the CDR3 is 16 residues. CDR1 and CDR2 from the germline V gene are SGHVS and FNYEAQ. CDR3 DNA: TGTGCCAGCAGTCCAGCGGGGGGGCAGGTTAGAGATACGCAGTATTTT. Translating gives CASSPAGGQVRDTQYF.

V usage is TRBV5-4 and J usage is TRBJ2-5, with 9 bases matching TRBD2. V shed 4 bases and J 7 bases; nucleotides not matched to a gene: 17. Germline V CDR1 and CDR2: SGHNT, YYREEE (reference sequence). The CDR3 is made up of 17 amino acids. The CDR3 reads CASSRGGGQRGAWTQYF. In DNA form, the CDR3 reads TGTGCCAGCAGCCGAGGAGGGGGACAGCGGGGGGCCTGGACCCAGTACTTC.

The chain combines TRBV5-1 with TRBJ1-2; TRBD1 matches 8 bases. The CDR3 extends over 11 amino acids. J was trimmed by 11 bases and V by 7 bases; bases with no gene match: 7. Germline loops: CDR1 SGHRS, CDR2 YFSETQ. The CDR3 bases are TGCGCCAGCGGGGACGGACAGGGTTACACCTTC. Its protein product is CASGDGQGYTF. Looking up the rest from reference TRBV5-1 and TRBJ1-2 gives the full variable domain: KAGVTQTPRYLIKTRGQQVTLSCSPISGHRSVSWYQQTPGQGLQFLFEYFSETQRNKGNFPGRFSGRQFSNSRSEMNVSTLELGDSALYLCASGDGQGYTFGSGTRLTVV.

There are a few counts of this clone. J is TRBJ1-2 and V is TRBV9; D is perhaps TRBD1 (5 bases). Trimming removed 0 bases at V and 5 bases at J, with 11 bases between. This CDR3 is 14 amino acids long. CDR1 and CDR2 (germline): SGDLS, YYNGEE. The CDR3 coding sequence is TGTGCCAGCAGCGTAGGCACAGGACAATATGGCTACACCTTC. Translated, it gives CASSVGTGQYGYTF.

The genes are TRBV3-1 (or the pseudogene TRBV3-2) and TRBJ1-1; weak D call: TRBD1 (5 bases). Looked up from germline, CDR1 is LGHDT and CDR2 is YNNKEL (reference sequence). The CDR3 totals 14 residues. Trimming removed 4 bases at V and 4 bases at J, with 13 bases between. CDR3 region: CASSPPHGATEAFF. The DNA of the CDR3 is TGTGCCAGCAGCCCCCCCCATGGGGCCACTGAAGCTTTCTTT.

The chain carries TRBV6-5 and TRBJ1-2, with D possibly being TRBD1 (6 bases). Germline V CDR1 and CDR2: MNHEY, SVGAGI. CDR3 length: 13 residues. The ends were cut back, 5 bases at V and 6 bases at J, with 13 bases in the middle. CDR3 in amino acids: CASSPTGIHGYTF. CDR3 sequence (DNA): TGTGCCAGCAGTCCCACAGGGATACATGGCTACACCTTC.

The chain carries TRBV9 and TRBJ2-3; D is ambiguous. Germline V gene lookup returns CDR1 SGDLS and CDR2 YYNGEE. CDR3 length equals 15 residues. V lost 0 bases and J 0 bases, leaving 8 bases between the germline ends. Written as DNA, the CDR3 is TGTGCCAGCAGCGTAGCACCCACTAGCACAGATACGCAGTATTTT. This gives the protein CASSVAPTSTDTQYF. The full variable domain, completed using reference TRBV9 and TRBJ2-3, is DSGVTQTPKHLITATGQRVTLRCSPRSGDLSVYWYQQSLDQGLQFLIQYYNGEERAKGNILERFSAQQFPDLHSELNLSSLELGDSALYFCASSVAPTSTDTQYFGPGTRLTVL.

This chain uses TRBV27 with TRBJ2-1; TRBD1 matches at 8 bases. The CDR3 runs 15 residues. Germline V gene lookup returns CDR1 MNHEY and CDR2 SMNVEV (reference sequence). V shed 5 bases and J 2 bases; nucleotides not matched to a gene: 5. The CDR3 DNA is TGTGCCAGCAGTCCAAAGACAGGGGCCTACAATGAGCAGTTCTTC. This gives the protein CASSPKTGAYNEQFF.